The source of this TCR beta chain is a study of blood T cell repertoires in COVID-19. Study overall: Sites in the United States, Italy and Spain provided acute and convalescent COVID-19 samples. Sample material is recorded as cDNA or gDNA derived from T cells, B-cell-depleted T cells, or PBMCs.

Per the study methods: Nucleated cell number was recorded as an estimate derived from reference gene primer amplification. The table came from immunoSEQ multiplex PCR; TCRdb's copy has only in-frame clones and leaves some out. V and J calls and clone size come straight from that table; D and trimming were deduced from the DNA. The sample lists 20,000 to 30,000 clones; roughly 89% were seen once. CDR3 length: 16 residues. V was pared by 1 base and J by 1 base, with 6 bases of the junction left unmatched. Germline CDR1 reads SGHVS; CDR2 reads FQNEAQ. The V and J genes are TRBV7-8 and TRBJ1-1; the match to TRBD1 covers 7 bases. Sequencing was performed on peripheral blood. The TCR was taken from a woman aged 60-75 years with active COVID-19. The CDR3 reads CASSLGFGTANTEAFF. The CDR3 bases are TGTGCCAGCAGCTTAGGATTTGGGACAGCGAACACTGAAGCTTTCTTT. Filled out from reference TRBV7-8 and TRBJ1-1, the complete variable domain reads GAGVSQSPRYKVAKRGQDVALRCDPISGHVSLFWYQQALGQGPEFLTYFQNEAQLDKSGLPSDRFFAERPEGSVSTLKIQRTQQEDSAVYLCASSLGFGTANTEAFFGQGTRLTVV.